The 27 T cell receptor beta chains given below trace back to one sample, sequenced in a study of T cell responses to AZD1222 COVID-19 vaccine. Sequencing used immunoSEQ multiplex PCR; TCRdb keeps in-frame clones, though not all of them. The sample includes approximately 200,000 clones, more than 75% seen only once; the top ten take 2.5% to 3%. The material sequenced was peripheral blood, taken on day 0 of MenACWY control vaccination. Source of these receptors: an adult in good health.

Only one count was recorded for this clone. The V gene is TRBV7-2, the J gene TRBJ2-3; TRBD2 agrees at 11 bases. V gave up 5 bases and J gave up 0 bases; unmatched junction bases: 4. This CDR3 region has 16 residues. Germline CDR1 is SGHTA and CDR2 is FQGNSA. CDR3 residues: CASSATSGASTDTQYF. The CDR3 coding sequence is TGTGCCAGCAGCGCGACTAGCGGGGCTAGCACAGATACGCAGTATTTT.

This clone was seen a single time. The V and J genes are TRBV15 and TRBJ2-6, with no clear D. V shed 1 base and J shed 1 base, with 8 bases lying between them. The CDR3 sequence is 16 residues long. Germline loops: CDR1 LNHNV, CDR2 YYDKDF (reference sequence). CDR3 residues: CATSRGQNSGANVLTF. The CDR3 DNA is TGTGCCACCAGCAGAGGTCAGAATTCTGGGGCCAACGTCCTGACTTTC.

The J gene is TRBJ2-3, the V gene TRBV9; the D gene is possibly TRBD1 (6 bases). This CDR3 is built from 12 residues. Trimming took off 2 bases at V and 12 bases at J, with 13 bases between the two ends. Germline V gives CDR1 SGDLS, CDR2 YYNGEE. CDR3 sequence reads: CASSVSGDRQYF. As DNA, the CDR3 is TGTGCCAGCAGCGTTTCAGGGGACCGACAGTATTTT. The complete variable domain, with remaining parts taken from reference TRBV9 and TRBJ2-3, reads DSGVTQTPKHLITATGQRVTLRCSPRSGDLSVYWYQQSLDQGLQFLIQYYNGEERAKGNILERFSAQQFPDLHSELNLSSLELGDSALYFCASSVSGDRQYFGPGTRLTVL.

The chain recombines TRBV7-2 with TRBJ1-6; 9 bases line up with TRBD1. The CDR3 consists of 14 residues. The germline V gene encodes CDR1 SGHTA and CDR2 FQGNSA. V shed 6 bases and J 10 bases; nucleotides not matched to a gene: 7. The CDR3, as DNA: TGTGCCAGCAGTTCCGGGACAGGGATCTCACCCCTCCACTTT. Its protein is CASSSGTGISPLHF. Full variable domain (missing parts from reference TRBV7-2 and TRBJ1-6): GAGVSQSPSNKVTEKGKDVELRCDPISGHTALYWYRQSLGQGLEFLIYFQGNSAPDKSGLPSDRFSAERTGGSVSTLTIQRTQQEDSAVYLCASSSGTGISPLHFGNGTRLTVT.

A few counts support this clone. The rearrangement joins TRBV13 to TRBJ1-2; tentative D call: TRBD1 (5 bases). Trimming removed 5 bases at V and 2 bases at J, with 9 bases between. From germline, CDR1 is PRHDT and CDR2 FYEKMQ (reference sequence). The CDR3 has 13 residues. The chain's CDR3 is CASSRGRNYGYTF. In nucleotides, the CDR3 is TGTGCCAGCAGCAGGGGACGGAACTATGGCTACACCTTC.

The CDR3 is CSATERQETQYF. DNA for the CDR3: TGCAGTGCTACTGAAAGACAAGAGACCCAGTACTTC. The V gene is TRBV20-1, the J gene TRBJ2-5; D unresolved. The CDR3 length is 12 residues. Germline CDR1 is DFQATT and CDR2 is SNEGSKA (reference sequence). The V end lost 4 bases, the J end lost 2 bases, and 8 bases lay between the germline ends.

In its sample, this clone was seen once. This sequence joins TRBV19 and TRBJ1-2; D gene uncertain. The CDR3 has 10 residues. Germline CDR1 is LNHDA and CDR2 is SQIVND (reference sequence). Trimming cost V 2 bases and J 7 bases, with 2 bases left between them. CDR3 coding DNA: TGTGCCAGTAGTATAAGTGGCTACACCTTC. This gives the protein CASSISGYTF.

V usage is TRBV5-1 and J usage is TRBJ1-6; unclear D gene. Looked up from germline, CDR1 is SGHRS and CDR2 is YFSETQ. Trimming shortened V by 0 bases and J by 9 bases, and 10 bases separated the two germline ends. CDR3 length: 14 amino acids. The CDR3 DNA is TGCGCCAGCAGCTTGGAAGGGATGGGTTCACCCCTCCACTTT. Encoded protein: CASSLEGMGSPLHF.

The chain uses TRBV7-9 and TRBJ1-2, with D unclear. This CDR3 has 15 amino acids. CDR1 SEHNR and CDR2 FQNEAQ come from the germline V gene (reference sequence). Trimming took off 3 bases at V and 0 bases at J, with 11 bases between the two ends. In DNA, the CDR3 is TGTGCCAGCAGCTTTCTGGAGGAGGCTAACTATGGCTACACCTTC. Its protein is CASSFLEEANYGYTF. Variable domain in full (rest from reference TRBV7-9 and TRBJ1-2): DTGVSQNPRHKITKRGQNVTFRCDPISEHNRLYWYRQTLGQGPEFLTYFQNEAQLEKSRLLSDRFSAERPKGSFSTLEIQRTEQGDSAMYLCASSFLEEANYGYTFGSGTRLTVV.

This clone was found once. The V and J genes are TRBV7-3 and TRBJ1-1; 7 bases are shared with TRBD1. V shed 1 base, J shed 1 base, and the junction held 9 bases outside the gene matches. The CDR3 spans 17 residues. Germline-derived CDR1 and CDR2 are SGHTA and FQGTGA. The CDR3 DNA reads TGTGCCAGCAGCTTAAAACCCCAGGGGGTCGGGAACACTGAAGCTTTCTTT. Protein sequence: CASSLKPQGVGNTEAFF.

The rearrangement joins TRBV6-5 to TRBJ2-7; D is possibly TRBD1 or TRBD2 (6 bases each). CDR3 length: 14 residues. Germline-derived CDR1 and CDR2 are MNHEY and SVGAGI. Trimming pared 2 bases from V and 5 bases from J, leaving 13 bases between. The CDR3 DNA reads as TGTGCCAGCAGTTACAATGGGGGGCTCGACGAGCAGTACTTC. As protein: CASSYNGGLDEQYF.

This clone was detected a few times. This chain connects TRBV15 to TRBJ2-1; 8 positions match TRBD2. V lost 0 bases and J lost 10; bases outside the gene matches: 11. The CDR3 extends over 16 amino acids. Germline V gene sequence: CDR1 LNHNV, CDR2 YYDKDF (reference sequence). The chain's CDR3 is CATSRDRETSVREQFF. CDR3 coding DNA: TGTGCCACCAGCAGAGACAGGGAGACTAGCGTCAGGGAGCAGTTCTTC.

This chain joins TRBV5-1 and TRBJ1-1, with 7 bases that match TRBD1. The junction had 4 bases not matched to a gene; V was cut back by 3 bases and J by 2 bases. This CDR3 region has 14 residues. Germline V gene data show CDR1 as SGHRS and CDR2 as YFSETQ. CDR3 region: CASSSTGLNTEAFF. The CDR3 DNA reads TGCGCCAGCAGCTCGACAGGGTTAAACACTGAAGCTTTCTTT.

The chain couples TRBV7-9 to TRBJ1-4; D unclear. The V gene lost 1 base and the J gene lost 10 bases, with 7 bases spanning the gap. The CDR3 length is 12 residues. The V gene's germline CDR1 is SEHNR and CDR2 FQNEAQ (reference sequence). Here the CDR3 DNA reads TGTGCCAGCAGCTTAGGGGATGGAAAACTGTTTTTT. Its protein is CASSLGDGKLFF.

CDR3 bases: TGCGCCAGCAGCCAAGATGGGCAGGGGCTAAATTCACCCCTCCACTTT. This gives the protein CASSQDGQGLNSPLHF. The chain joins TRBV4-1 to TRBJ1-6, with D maybe TRBD1 (6 bases). The V end was cut by 0 bases, the J end by 7 bases, with 13 bases between. Germline V lookup: CDR1 MGHRA, CDR2 YSYEKL. The CDR3 has 16 amino acids.

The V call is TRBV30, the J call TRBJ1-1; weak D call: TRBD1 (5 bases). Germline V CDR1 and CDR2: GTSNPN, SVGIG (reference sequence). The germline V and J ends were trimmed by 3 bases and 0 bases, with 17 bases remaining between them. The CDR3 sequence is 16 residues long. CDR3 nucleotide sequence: TGTGCCTGGAGCGCCGGGACGTCCCTAATGAACACTGAAGCTTTCTTT. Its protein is CAWSAGTSLMNTEAFF.

For the CDR3, the DNA is TGTGCCACCAGTGATTCAGACAGAATTGGCTACACCTTC. The encoded protein is CATSDSDRIGYTF. The V call is TRBV24-1, the J call TRBJ1-2; TRBD1 might be the D (5 bases). Germline CDR1 and CDR2: KGHDR and SFDVKD. The CDR3 is made up of 13 amino acids. The ends were cut back, 2 bases at V and 7 bases at J, with 10 bases in the middle.

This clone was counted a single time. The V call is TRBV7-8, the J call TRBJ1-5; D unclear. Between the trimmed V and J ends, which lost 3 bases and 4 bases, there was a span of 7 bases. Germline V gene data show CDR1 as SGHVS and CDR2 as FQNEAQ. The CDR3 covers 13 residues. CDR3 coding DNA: TGTGCCAGCAGCTTCGGCCAGAATCAGCCCCAGCATTTT. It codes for CASSFGQNQPQHF. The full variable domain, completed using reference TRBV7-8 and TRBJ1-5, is GAGVSQSPRYKVAKRGQDVALRCDPISGHVSLFWYQQALGQGPEFLTYFQNEAQLDKSGLPSDRFFAERPEGSVSTLKIQRTQQEDSAVYLCASSFGQNQPQHFGDGTRLSIL.

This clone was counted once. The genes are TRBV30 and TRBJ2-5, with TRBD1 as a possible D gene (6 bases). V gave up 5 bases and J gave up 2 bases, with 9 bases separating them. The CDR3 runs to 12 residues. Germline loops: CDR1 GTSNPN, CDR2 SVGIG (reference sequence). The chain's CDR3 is CAWRDNQETQYF. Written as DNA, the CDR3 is TGTGCCTGGCGGGACAATCAAGAGACCCAGTACTTC.

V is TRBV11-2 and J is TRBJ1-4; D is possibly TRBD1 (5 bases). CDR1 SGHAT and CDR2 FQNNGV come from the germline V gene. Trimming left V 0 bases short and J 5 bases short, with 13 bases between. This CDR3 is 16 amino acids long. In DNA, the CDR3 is TGTGCCAGCAGCTTAGATGGGGCAGGCCCAAATGAAAAACTGTTTTTT. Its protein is CASSLDGAGPNEKLFF.

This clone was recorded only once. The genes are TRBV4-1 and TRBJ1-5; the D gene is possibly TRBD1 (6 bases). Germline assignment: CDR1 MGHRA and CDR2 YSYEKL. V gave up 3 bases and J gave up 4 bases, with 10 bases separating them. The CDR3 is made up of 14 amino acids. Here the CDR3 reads CASSHTGPNQPQHF. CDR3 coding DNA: TGCGCCAGCAGCCACACAGGGCCTAATCAGCCCCAGCATTTT.

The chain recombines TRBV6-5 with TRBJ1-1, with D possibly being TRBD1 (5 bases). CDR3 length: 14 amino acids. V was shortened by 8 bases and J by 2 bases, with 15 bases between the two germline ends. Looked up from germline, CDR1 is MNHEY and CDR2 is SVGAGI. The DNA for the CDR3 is TGTGCCAGCGAACCCCGGGGGTCCAACACTGAAGCTTTCTTT. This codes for CASEPRGSNTEAFF.

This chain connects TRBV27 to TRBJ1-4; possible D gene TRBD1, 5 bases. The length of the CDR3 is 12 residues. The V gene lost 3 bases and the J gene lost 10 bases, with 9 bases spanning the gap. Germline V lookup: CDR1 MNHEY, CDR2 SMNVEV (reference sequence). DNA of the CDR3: TGTGCCAGCAGTTTTCGGGGGGGAAAACTGTTTTTT. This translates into CASSFRGGKLFF. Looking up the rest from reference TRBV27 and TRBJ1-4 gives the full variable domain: EAQVTQNPRYLITVTGKKLTVTCSQNMNHEYMSWYRQDPGLGLRQIYYSMNVEVTDKGDVPEGYKVSRKEKRNFPLILESPSPNQTSLYFCASSFRGGKLFFGSGTQLSVL.

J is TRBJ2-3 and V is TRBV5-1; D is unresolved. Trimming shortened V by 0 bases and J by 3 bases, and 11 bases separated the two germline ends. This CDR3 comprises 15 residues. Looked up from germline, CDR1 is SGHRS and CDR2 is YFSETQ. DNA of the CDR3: TGCGCCAGCAGCTTGGCCCAGCGTGGGACAGATACGCAGTATTTT. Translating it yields CASSLAQRGTDTQYF.

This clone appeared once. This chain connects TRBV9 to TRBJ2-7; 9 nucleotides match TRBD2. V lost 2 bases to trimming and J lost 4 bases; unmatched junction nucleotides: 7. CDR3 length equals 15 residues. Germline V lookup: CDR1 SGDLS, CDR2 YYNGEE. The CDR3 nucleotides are TGTGCCAGCAGCGTGGCCGGGACTAGCTTGTACGAGCAGTACTTC. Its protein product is CASSVAGTSLYEQYF.

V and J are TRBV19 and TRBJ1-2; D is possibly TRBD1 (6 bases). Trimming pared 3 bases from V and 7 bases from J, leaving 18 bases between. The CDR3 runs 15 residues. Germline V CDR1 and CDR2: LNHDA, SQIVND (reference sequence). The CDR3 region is CASSILRRGLSGYTF. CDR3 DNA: TGTGCCAGTAGTATCCTCCGCCGGGGGCTTAGTGGCTACACCTTC.

CDR3 nucleotides: TGTGCCAGCAGTCTCCCTGCGTCTGGAAACACCATATATTTT. Translated: CASSLPASGNTIYF. This rearrangement joins TRBV28 to TRBJ1-3; D is ambiguous. Germline CDR1 and CDR2: MDHEN and SYDVKM. The CDR3 runs 14 residues. Trimming removed 5 bases at V and 1 base at J, with 9 bases between. Variable domain in full (rest from reference TRBV28 and TRBJ1-3): DVKVTQSSRYLVKRTGEKVFLECVQDMDHENMFWYRQDPGLGLRLIYFSYDVKMKEKGDIPEGYSVSREKKERFSLILESASTNQTSMYLCASSLPASGNTIYFGEGSWLTVV.